Shown below are 4 T cell receptor beta chains from a single sample sequenced in a study of identical twins. TCRdb re-derived calls from the 5' RACE reads in MiXCR, one entry per CDR3 protein. The sample includes hundreds of thousands of distinct CDR3 sequences, over 8.5% seen only once; the top ten take around 0.95%. These data are also associated with another study on yellow fever vaccine responses in identical twins.

What was sequenced was PBMCs. These TCRs come from a woman between 18 and 29 years old in good health.

This clonotype has only a few counts. This chain connects TRBV7-9 to TRBJ2-1, with 8 bases fitting TRBD1. There are 16 residues in the CDR3. Germline CDR1 SEHNR, CDR2 FQNEAQ (reference sequence). Trimming cost V 7 bases and J 8 bases; bases outside gene matches: 16. The CDR3 region has the DNA TGTGCCAGCAAATCACTCGGGCGACAGGGGATTGATGAGCAGTTCTTC. Protein product: CASKSLGRQGIDEQFF. Based on the CDR3 plus reference TRBV7-9 and TRBJ2-1, the full variable domain is DTGVSQNPRHKITKRGQNVTFRCDPISEHNRLYWYRQTLGQGPEFLTYFQNEAQLEKSRLLSDRFSAERPKGSFSTLEIQRTEQGDSAMYLCASKSLGRQGIDEQFFGPGTRLTVL.

This clonotype was seen repeatedly, ten times or more. The V gene is TRBV28, the J gene TRBJ2-3, with 11 bases identical to TRBD2. The CDR3 covers 16 residues. Per the germline V gene, CDR1 is MDHEN and CDR2 is SYDVKM. V shed 7 bases, J shed 2 bases, and the junction held 8 bases outside the gene matches. The CDR3 nucleotides are TGTGCCAGCAATCTCCGACTAGCGGGAACCACAGATACGCAGTATTTT. This encodes CASNLRLAGTTDTQYF.

The CDR3, as DNA: TGTGCCAGCAGTCCCCCCTGGGACGGGAAGTACTTC. This translates into CASSPPWDGKYF. This sequence joins TRBV12-3 or TRBV12-4 and TRBJ2-7, with D perhaps matching TRBD1 or TRBD2 (5 bases each). The V gene lost 5 bases and the J gene lost 11 bases, with 16 bases spanning the gap. This CDR3 is built from 12 residues.

The chain couples TRBV6-2 or TRBV6-3 to TRBJ2-7, with D hard to call. This CDR3 comprises 12 residues. CDR1 is MNHEY, CDR2 SVGEGT, per germline. V shed 2 bases and J shed 0 bases, with 2 bases lying between them. The CDR3 loop reads CASSYPSYEQYF. Written as DNA, the CDR3 is TGTGCCAGCAGTTACCCCTCCTACGAGCAGTACTTC.